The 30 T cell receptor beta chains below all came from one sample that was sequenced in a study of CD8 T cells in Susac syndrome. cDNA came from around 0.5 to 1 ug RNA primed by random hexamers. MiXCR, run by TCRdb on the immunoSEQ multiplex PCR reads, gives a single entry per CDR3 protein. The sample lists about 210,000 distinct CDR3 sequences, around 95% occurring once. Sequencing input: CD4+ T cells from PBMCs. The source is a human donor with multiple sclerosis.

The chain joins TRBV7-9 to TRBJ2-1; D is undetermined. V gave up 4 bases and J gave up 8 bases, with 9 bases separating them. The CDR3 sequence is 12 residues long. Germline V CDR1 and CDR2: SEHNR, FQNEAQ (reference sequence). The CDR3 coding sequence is TGTGCCAGCAGCTACTACGCATATGAGCAGTTCTTC. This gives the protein CASSYYAYEQFF.

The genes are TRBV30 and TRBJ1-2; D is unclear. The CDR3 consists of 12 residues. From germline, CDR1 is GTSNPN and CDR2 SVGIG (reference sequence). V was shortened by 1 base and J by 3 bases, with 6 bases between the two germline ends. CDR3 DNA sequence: TGTGCCTGGAGTGAATGGGACTATGGCTACACCTTC. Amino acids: CAWSEWDYGYTF.

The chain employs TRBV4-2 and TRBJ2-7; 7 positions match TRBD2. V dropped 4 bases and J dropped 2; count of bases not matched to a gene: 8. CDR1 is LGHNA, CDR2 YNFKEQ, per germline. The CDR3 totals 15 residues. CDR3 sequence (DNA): TGTGCCAGCAGCCCCAATGCGGGAGCACCCTACGAGCAGTACTTC. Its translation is CASSPNAGAPYEQYF.

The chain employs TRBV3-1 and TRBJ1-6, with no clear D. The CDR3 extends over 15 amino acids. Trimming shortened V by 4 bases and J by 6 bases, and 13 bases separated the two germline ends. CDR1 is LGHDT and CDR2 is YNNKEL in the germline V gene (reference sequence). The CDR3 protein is CASSRDRGFNSPLHF. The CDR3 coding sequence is TGTGCCAGCAGCCGAGACCGGGGATTTAATTCACCCCTCCACTTT.

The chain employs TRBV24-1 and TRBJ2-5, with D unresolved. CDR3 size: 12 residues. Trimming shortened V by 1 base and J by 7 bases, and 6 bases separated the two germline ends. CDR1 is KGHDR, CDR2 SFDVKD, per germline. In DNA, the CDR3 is TGTGCCACCAGTGATTTTGTGGGGACCCAGTACTTC. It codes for CATSDFVGTQYF.

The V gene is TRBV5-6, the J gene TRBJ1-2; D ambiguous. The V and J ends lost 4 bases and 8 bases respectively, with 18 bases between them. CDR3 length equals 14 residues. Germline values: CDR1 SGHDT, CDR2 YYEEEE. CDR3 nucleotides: TGTGCCAGCAGCAAAGCGACTCGGTATGTAGGCTACACCTTC. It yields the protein CASSKATRYVGYTF. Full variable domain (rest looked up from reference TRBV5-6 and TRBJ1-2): DAGVTQSPTHLIKTRGQQVTLRCSPKSGHDTVSWYQQALGQGPQFIFQYYEEEERQRGNFPDRFSGHQFPNYSSELNVNALLLGDSALYLCASSKATRYVGYTFGSGTRLTVV.

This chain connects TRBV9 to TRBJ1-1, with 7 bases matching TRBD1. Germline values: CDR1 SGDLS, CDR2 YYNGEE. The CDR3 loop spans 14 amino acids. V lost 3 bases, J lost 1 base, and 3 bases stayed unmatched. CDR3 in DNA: TGTGCCAGCAGCGGACAGGGAGAGAACACTGAAGCTTTCTTT. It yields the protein CASSGQGENTEAFF. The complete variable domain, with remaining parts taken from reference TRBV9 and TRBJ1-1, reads DSGVTQTPKHLITATGQRVTLRCSPRSGDLSVYWYQQSLDQGLQFLIQYYNGEERAKGNILERFSAQQFPDLHSELNLSSLELGDSALYFCASSGQGENTEAFFGQGTRLTVV.

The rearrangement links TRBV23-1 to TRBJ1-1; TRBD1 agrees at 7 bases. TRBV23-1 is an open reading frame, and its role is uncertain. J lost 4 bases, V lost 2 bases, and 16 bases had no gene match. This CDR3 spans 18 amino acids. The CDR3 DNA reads TGCGCCAGCAGTCAACTTGGGACAGCAAAGGAGGGGGGCACTGAAGCTTTCTTT. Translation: CASSQLGTAKEGGTEAFF.

The DNA for the CDR3 is TGTGCCAGCAGCTTAGGGCTACTAGCGGGGTTAGATGAGCAGTTCTTC. Amino acids: CASSLGLLAGLDEQFF. The chain employs TRBV11-1 and TRBJ2-1, with 10 bases identical to TRBD2. The ends lost 1 base at V and 8 bases at J; junction bases unmatched: 8. The V gene's germline CDR1 is SGHAT and CDR2 FQDESV (reference sequence). The CDR3 totals 16 residues.

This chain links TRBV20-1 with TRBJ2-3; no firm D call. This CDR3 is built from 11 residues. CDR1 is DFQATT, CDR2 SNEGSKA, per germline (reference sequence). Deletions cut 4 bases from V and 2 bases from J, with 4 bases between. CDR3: CSATTTDTQYF. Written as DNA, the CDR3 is TGCAGTGCTACCACCACAGATACGCAGTATTTT.

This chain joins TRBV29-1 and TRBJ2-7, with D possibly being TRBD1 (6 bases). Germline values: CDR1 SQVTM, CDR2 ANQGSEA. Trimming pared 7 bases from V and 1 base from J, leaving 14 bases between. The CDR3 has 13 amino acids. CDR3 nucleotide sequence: TGCAGCGGGGAACGTAGGGGGTCCTACGAGCAGTACTTC. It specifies CSGERRGSYEQYF.

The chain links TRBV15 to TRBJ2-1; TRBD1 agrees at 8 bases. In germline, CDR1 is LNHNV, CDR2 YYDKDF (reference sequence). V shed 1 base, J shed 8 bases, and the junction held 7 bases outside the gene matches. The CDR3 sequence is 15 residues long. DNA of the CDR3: TGTGCCACCAGCAGAGGACAGGGGCGTGCTGATGAGCAGTTCTTC. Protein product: CATSRGQGRADEQFF.

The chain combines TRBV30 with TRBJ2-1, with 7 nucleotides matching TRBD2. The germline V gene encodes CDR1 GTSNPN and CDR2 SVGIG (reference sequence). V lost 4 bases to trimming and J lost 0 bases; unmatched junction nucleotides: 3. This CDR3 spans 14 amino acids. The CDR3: CAWTKRDSYNEQFF. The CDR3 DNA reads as TGTGCCTGGACGAAGCGGGACTCCTACAATGAGCAGTTCTTC.

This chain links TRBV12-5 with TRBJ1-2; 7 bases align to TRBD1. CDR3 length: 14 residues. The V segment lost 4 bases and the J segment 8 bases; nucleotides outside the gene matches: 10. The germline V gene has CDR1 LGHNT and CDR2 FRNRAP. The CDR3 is CASGSQTGLRGYTF. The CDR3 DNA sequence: TGTGCTAGTGGTTCACAGACAGGGCTTAGGGGCTACACCTTC.

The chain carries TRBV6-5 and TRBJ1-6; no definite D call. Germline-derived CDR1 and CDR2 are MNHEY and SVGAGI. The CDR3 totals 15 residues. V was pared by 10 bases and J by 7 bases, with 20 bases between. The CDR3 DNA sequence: TGTGCCACCACCGCGGCGGACGGGGTAAATTCACCCCTCCACTTT. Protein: CATTAADGVNSPLHF.

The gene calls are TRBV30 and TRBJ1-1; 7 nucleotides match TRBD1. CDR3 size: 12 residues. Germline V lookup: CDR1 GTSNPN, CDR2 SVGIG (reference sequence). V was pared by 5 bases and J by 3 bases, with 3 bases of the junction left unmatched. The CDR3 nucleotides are TGTGCCTGGGAACAGGGGTACACTGAAGCTTTCTTT. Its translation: CAWEQGYTEAFF.

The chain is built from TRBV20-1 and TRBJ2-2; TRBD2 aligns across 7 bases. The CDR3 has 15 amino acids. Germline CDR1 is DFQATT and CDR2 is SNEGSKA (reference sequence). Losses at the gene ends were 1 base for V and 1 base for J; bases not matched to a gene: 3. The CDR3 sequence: CSARVAGVNTGELFF. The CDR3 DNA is TGCAGTGCTAGAGTGGCGGGGGTGAACACCGGGGAGCTGTTTTTT.

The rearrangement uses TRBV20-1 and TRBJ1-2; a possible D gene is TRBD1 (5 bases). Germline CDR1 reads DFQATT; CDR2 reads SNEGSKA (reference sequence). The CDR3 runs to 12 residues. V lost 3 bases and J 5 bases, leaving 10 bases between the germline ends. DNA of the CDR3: TGCAGTGCTAGGAGGCAGGGATATGGCTACACCTTC. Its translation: CSARRQGYGYTF.

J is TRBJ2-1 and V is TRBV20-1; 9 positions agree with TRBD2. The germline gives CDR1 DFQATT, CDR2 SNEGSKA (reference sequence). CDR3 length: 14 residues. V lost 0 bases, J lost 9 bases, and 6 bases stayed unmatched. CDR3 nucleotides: TGCAGTGCTAGAGAAAGGCTAGCGGGATTTGAGCAGTTCTTC. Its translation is CSARERLAGFEQFF.

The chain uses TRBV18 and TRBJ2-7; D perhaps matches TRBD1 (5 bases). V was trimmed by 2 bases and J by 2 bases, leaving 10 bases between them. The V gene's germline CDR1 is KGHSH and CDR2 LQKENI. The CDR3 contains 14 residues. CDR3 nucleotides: TGTGCCAGCTCACCAACAGGCCAAACCTACGAGCAGTACTTC. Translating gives CASSPTGQTYEQYF. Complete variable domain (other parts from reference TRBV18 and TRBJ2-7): NAGVMQNPRHLVRRRGQEARLRCSPMKGHSHVYWYRQLPEEGLKFMVYLQKENIIDESGMPKERFSAEFPKEGPSILRIQQVVRGDSAAYFCASSPTGQTYEQYFGPGTRLTVT.

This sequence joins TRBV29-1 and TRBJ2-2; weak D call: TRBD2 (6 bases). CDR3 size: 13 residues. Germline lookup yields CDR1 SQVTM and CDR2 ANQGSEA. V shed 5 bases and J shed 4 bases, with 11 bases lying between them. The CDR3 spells CSVRREATGELFF. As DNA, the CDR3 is TGCAGCGTTAGGCGGGAAGCCACCGGGGAGCTGTTTTTT.

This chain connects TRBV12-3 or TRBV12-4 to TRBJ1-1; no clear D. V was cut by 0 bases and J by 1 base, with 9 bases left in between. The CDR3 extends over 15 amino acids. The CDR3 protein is CASSLARIQNTEAFF. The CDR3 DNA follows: TGTGCCAGCAGTTTAGCCAGGATACAGAACACTGAAGCTTTCTTT.

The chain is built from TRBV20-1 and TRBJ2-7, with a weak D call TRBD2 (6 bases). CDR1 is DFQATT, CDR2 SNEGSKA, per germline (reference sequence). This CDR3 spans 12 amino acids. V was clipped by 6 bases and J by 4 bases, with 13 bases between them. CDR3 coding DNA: TGCAGTGCCAAGGCGGGAATTTACGAGCAGTACTTC. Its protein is CSAKAGIYEQYF.

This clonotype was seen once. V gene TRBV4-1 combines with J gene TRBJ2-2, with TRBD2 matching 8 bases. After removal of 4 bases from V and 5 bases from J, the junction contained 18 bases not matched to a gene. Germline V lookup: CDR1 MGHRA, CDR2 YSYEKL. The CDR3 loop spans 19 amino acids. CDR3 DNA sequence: TGCGCCAGCAGCCGTAACGGGGTTGGAGCGGGAGTGGGAACCGGGGAGCTGTTTTTT. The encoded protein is CASSRNGVGAGVGTGELFF.

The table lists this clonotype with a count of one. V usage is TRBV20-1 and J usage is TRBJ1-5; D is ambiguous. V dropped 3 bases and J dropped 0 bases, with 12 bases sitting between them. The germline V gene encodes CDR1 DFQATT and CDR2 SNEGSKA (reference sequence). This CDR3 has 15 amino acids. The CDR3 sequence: CSASEENRSNQPQHF. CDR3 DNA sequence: TGCAGTGCTAGTGAGGAAAACCGTAGCAATCAGCCCCAGCATTTT.

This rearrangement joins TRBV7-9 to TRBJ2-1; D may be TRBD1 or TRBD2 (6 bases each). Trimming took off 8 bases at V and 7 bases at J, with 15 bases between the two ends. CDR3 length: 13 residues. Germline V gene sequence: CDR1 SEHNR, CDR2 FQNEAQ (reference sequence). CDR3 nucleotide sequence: TGTGCCAGCTGGAGGGGGGAGCGGAATGAGCAGTTCTTC. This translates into CASWRGERNEQFF.

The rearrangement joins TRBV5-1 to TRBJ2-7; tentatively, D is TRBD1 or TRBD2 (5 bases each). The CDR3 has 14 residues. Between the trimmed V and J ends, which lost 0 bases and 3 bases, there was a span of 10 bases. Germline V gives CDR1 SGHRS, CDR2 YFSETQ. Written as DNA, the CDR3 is TGCGCCAGCAGCTTGGATGGGACGGACTACGAGCAGTACTTC. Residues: CASSLDGTDYEQYF.

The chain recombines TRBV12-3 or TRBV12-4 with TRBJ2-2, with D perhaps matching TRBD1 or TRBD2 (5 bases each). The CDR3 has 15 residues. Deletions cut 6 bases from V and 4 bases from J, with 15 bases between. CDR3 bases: TGTGCCAGCAGCGCGTCGGGGCTCGGCACCGGGGAGCTGTTTTTT. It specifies CASSASGLGTGELFF.

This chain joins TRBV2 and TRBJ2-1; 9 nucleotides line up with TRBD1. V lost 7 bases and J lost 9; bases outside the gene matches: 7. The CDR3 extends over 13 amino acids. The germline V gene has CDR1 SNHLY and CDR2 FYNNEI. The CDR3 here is CASMGQGLGEQFF. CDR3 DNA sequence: TGTGCCAGCATGGGACAGGGACTGGGTGAGCAGTTCTTC.

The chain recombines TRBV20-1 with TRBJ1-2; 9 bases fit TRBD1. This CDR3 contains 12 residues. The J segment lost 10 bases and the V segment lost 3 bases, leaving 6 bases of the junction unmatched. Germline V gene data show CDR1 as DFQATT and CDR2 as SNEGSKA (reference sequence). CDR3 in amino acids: CSARDRGSYYTF. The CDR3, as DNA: TGCAGTGCTAGGGACAGGGGATCCTACTACACCTTC.